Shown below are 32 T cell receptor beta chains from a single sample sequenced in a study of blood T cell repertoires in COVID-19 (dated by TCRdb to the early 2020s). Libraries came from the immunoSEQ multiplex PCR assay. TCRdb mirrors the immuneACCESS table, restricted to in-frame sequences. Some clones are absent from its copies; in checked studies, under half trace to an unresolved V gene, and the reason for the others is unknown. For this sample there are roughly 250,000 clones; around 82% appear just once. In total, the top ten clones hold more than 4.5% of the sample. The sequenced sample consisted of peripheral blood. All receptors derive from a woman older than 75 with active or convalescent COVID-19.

The CDR3 coding sequence is TGTGCCAGCAGCTTGGACCGGGCCCTCGATGGGGGGCTGTTTTTT. It specifies CASSLDRALDGGLFF. V and J are TRBV7-6 and TRBJ1-4, with D possibly being TRBD1 (5 bases). Germline V gene sequence: CDR1 SGHVS, CDR2 FNYEAQ. The CDR3 extends over 15 amino acids. V shed 3 bases and J shed 14 bases, with 22 bases lying between them.

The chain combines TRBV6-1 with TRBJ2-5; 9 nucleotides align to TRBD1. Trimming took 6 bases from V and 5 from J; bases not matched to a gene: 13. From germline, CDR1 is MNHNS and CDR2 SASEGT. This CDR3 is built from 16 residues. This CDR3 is CASRELRTGEVETQYF. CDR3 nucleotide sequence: TGTGCCAGCAGGGAACTACGGACAGGGGAGGTGGAGACCCAGTACTTC.

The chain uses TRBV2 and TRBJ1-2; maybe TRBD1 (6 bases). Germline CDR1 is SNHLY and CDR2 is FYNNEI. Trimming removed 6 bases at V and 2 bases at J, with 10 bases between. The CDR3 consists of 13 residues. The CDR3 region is CASSEQGNYGYTF. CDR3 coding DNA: TGTGCCAGCAGCGAACAGGGCAACTATGGCTACACCTTC.

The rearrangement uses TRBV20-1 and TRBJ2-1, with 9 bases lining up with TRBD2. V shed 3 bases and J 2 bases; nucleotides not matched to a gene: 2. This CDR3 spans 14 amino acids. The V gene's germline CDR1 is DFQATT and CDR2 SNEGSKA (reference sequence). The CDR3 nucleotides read TGCAGTGCTAGTTCTAGCGGGGCCTACAATGAGCAGTTCTTC. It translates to CSASSSGAYNEQFF.

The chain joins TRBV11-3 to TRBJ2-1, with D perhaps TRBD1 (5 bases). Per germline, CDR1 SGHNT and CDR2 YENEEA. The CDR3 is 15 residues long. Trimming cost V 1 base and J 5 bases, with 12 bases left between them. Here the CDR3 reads CASSLGSDSDNEQFF. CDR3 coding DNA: TGTGCCAGCAGCTTAGGATCCGACAGCGACAATGAGCAGTTCTTC. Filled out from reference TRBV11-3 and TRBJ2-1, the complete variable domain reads EAGVVQSPRYKIIEKKQPVAFWCNPISGHNTLYWYLQNLGQGPELLIRYENEEAVDDSQLPKDRFSAERLKGVDSTLKIQPAELGDSAVYLCASSLGSDSDNEQFFGPGTRLTVL.

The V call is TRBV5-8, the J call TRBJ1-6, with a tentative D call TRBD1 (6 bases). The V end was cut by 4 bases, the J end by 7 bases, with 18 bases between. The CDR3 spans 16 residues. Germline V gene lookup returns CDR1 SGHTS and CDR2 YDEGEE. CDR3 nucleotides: TGTGCCAGCAGCCCCGGCCTCGGACAGTTAAATTCACCCCTCCACTTT. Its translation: CASSPGLGQLNSPLHF.

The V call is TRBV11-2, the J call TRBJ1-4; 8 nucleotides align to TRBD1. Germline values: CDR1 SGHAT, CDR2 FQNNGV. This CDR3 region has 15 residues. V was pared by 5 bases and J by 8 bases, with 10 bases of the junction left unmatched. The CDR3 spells CASSPVRQGYEKLFF. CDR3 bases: TGTGCCAGCAGCCCCGTACGACAGGGGTACGAAAAACTGTTTTTT.

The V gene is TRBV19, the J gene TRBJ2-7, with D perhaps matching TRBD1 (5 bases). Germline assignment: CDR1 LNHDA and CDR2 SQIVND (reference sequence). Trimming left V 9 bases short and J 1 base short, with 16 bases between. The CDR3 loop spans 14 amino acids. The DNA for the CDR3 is TGTGCCAGCGCCCTCCAAGGGGTATCCTACGAGCAGTACTTC. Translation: CASALQGVSYEQYF.

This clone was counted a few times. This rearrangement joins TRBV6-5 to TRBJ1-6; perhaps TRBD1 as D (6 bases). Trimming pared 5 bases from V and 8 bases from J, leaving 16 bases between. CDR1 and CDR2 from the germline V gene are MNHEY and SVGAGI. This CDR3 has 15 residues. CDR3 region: CASSRDRFGDSPLHF. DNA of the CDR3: TGTGCCAGCAGTCGCGACAGGTTTGGGGATTCACCCCTCCACTTT.

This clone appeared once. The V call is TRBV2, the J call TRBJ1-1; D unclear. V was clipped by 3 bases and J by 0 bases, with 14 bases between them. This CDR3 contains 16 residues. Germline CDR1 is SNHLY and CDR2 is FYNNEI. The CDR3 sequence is CASSDGRGNMNTEAFF. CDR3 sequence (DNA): TGTGCCAGCAGTGATGGGCGGGGAAACATGAACACTGAAGCTTTCTTT.

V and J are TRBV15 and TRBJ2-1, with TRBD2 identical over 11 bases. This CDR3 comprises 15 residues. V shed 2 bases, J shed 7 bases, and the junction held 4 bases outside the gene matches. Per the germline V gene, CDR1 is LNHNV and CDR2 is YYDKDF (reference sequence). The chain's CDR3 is CATSRTSGSINEQFF. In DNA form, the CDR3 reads TGTGCCACCAGCAGAACTAGCGGGAGTATAAATGAGCAGTTCTTC.

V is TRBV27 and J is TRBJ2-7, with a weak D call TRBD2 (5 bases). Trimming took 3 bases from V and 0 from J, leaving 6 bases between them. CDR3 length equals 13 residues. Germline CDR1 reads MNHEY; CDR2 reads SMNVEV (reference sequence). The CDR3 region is CASSFSASYEQYF. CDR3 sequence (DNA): TGTGCCAGCAGTTTTAGCGCCTCCTACGAGCAGTACTTC.

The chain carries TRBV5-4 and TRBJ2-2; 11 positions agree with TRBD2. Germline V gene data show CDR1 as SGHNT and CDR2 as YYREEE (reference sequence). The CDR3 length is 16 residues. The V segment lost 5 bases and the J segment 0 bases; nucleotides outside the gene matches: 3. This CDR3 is CASRETSGANTGELFF. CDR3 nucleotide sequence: TGTGCCAGCAGGGAGACTAGCGGGGCGAACACCGGGGAGCTGTTTTTT.

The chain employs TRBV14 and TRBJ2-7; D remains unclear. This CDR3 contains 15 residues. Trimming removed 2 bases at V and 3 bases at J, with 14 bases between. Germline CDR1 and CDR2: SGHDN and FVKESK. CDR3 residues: CASSQKNGELYEQYF. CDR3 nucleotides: TGTGCCAGCAGCCAAAAAAACGGAGAGCTCTACGAGCAGTACTTC.

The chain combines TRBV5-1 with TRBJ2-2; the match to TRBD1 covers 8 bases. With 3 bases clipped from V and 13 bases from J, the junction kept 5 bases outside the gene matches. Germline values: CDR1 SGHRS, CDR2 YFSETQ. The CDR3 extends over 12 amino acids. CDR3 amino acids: CASSSDRGGLFF. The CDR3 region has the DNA TGCGCCAGCAGCTCAGACAGGGGTGGGCTGTTTTTT.

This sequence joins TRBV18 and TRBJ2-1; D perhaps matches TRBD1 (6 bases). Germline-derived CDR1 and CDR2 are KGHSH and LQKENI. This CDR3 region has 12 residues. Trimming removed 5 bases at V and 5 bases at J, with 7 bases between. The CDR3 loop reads CASSGQNNEQFF. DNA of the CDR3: TGTGCCAGCTCAGGACAGAACAATGAGCAGTTCTTC. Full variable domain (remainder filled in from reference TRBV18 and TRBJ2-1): NAGVMQNPRHLVRRRGQEARLRCSPMKGHSHVYWYRQLPEEGLKFMVYLQKENIIDESGMPKERFSAEFPKEGPSILRIQQVVRGDSAAYFCASSGQNNEQFFGPGTRLTVL.

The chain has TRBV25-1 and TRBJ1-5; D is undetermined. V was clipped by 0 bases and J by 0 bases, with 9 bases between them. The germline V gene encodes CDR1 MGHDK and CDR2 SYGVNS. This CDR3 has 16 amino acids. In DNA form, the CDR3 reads TGTGCCAGCAGTGAATATGGCGGATCTAGCAATCAGCCCCAGCATTTT. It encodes CASSEYGGSSNQPQHF. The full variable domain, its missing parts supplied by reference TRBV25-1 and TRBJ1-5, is EADIYQTPRYLVIGTGKKITLECSQTMGHDKMYWYQQDPGMELHLIHYSYGVNSTEKGDLSSESTVSRIRTEHFPLTLESARPSHTSQYLCASSEYGGSSNQPQHFGDGTRLSIL.

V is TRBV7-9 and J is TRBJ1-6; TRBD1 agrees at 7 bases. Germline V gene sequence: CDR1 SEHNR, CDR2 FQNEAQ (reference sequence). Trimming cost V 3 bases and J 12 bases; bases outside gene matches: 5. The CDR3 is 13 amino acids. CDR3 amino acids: CASSFRTGIPLHF. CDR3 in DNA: TGTGCCAGCAGCTTCCGGACAGGCATACCCCTCCACTTT.

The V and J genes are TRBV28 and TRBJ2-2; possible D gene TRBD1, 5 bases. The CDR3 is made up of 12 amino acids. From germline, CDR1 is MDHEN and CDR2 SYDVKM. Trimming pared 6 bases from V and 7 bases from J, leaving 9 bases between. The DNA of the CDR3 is TGTGCCAGCAGGGGGCTTAACGGGGAGCTGTTTTTT. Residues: CASRGLNGELFF.

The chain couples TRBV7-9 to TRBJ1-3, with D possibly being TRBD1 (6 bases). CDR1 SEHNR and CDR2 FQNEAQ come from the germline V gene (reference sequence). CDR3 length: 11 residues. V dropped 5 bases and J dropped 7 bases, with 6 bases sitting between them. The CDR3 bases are TGTGCCAGCAGCCAGGGGAACACCATATATTTT. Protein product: CASSQGNTIYF.

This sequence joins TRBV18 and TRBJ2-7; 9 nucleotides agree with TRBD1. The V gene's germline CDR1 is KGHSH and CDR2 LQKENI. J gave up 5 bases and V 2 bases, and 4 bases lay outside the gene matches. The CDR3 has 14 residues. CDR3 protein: CASSPGQGRNEQYF. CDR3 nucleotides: TGTGCCAGCTCACCAGGACAGGGGAGAAACGAGCAGTACTTC.

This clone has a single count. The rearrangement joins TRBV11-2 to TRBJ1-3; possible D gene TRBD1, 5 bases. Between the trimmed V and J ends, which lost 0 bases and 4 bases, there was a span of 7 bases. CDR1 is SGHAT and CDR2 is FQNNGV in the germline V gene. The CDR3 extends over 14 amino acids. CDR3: CASSLDREGNTIYF. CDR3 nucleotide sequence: TGTGCCAGCAGCTTAGACAGGGAAGGAAACACCATATATTTT.

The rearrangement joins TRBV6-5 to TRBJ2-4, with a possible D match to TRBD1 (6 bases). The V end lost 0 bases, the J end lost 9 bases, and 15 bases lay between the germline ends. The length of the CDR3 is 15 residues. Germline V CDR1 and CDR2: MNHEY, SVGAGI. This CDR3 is CASSYSHRDMSIQYF. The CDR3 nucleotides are TGTGCCAGCAGTTACTCGCACAGGGATATGTCCATTCAGTACTTC.

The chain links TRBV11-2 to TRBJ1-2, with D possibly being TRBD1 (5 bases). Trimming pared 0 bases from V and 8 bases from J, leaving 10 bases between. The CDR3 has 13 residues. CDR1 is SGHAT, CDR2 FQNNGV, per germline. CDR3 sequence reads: CASSLDRGVGYTF. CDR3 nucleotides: TGTGCCAGCAGCTTAGATCGGGGGGTAGGCTACACCTTC.

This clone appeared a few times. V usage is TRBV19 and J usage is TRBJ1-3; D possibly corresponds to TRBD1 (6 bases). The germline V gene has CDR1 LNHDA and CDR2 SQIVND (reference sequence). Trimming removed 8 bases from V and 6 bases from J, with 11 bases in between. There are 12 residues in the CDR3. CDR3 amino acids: CASGQIENTIYF. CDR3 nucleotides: TGTGCCAGTGGACAGATCGAAAACACCATATATTTT.

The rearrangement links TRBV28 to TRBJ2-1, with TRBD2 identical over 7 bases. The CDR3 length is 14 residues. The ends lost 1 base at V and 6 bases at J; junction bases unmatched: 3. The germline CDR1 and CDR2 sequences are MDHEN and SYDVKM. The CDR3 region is CASSLLGGVNEQFF. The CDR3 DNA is TGTGCCAGCAGTTTATTGGGAGGGGTCAATGAGCAGTTCTTC.

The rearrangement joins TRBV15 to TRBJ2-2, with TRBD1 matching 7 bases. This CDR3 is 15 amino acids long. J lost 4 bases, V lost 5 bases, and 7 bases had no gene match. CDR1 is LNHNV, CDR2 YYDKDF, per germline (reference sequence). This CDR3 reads CATSSQTGTTGELFF. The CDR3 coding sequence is TGTGCCACCAGCTCCCAGACAGGGACCACCGGGGAGCTGTTTTTT.

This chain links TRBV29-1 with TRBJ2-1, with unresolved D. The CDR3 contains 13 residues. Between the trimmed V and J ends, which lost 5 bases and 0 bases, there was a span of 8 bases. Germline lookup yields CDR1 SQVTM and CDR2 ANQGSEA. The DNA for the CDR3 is TGCAGCGTTAAACAGAGCTCCTACAATGAGCAGTTCTTC. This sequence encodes CSVKQSSYNEQFF.

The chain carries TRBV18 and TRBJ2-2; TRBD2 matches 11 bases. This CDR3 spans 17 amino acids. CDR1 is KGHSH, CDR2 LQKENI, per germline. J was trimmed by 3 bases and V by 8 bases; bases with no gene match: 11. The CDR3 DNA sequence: TGTGCCAGCGCCGGACTCCTAGCGGGGGGAGACACCGGGGAGCTGTTTTTT. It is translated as CASAGLLAGGDTGELFF. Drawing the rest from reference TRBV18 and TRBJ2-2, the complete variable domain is NAGVMQNPRHLVRRRGQEARLRCSPMKGHSHVYWYRQLPEEGLKFMVYLQKENIIDESGMPKERFSAEFPKEGPSILRIQQVVRGDSAAYFCASAGLLAGGDTGELFFGEGSRLTVL.

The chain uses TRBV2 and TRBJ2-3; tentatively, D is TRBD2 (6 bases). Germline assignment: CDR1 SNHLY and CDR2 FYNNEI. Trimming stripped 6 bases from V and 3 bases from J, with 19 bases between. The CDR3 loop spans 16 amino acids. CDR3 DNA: TGTGCCAGCAGCCGCGGGACGGGAAAGCAGACAGATACGCAGTATTTT. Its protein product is CASSRGTGKQTDTQYF.

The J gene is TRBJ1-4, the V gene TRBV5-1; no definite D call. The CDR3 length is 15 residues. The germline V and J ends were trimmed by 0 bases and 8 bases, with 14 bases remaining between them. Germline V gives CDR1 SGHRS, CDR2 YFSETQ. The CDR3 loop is CASSLVGSPGEKLFF. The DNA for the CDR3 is TGCGCCAGCAGCTTGGTGGGATCTCCGGGGGAAAAACTGTTTTTT.

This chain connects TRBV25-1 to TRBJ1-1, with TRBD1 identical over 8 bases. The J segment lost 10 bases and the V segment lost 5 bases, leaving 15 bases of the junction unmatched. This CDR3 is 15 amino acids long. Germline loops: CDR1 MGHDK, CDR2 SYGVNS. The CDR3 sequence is CASSNYGTGGLGAFF. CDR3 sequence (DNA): TGTGCCAGCAGTAACTATGGGACAGGAGGATTGGGAGCTTTCTTT.